The 11 T cell receptor beta chains reported below all come from one sample, sequenced in a study of vaccination effects on CD4 cells after COVID-19. On roughly day 10 of culture, CD4+ T cells were separated out. Each participant received a vaccine that was either BNT162b2 or mRNA-1273, given as two doses. Clones were read by immunoSEQ multiplex PCR, and TCRdb kept only the in-frame ones, dropping some. The table has about 57,000 clones, 78% seen once; the top ten hold 4.3%. No cognate antigen is known for these TCRs. The sample consisted of CD4+ T cells from PBMCs cultured without peptide, taken after COVID-19 vaccination. All receptors derive from a human donor who received a COVID-19 vaccine.

V gene TRBV14 combines with J gene TRBJ2-1, with 13 positions matching TRBD2. Germline assignment: CDR1 SGHDN and CDR2 FVKESK. The V segment lost 1 base and the J segment 7 bases; nucleotides outside the gene matches: 22. The CDR3 is made up of 22 amino acids. CDR3 bases: TGTGCCAGCAGCCAAGGACCCTCCACTAGCGGGGGGGCTGGGGGTCTCGGAAATGAGCAGTTCTTC. As protein: CASSQGPSTSGGAGGLGNEQFF.

The chain employs TRBV4-2 and TRBJ1-6; D unresolved. V was cut by 0 bases and J by 5 bases, with 26 bases left in between. This CDR3 has 21 amino acids. Germline V gene data show CDR1 as LGHNA and CDR2 as YNFKEQ. The CDR3 here is CASSQDAAGVVRAINNSPLHF. In DNA form, the CDR3 reads TGTGCCAGCAGCCAAGATGCAGCAGGTGTGGTCCGCGCTATTAATAATTCACCCCTCCACTTT.

The gene calls are TRBV7-3 and TRBJ2-3; no clear D. Germline CDR1 SGHTA, CDR2 FQGTGA. The CDR3 loop spans 13 amino acids. Deletions cut 3 bases from V and 4 bases from J, with 8 bases between. For the CDR3, the DNA is TGTGCCAGCAGCTTCGACCCGGCAGATACGCAGTATTTT. As protein: CASSFDPADTQYF.

This chain links TRBV9 with TRBJ2-3; D assignment may be TRBD1 or TRBD2 (5 bases each). The CDR3 extends over 16 amino acids. The V gene's germline CDR1 is SGDLS and CDR2 YYNGEE. With 0 bases removed from V and 0 bases from J, the gap between germline ends came to 11 bases. CDR3 bases: TGTGCCAGCAGCGTAGGCCCGGGGCCAAGCACAGATACGCAGTATTTT. It codes for CASSVGPGPSTDTQYF.

The genes are TRBV7-2 and TRBJ2-4; 10 nucleotides match TRBD1. The CDR3 length is 15 residues. The germline CDR1 and CDR2 sequences are SGHTA and FQGNSA. V lost 1 base to trimming and J lost 7 bases; unmatched junction nucleotides: 4. CDR3 bases: TGTGCCAGCAGCTTAGAGGACAGGGGGTGGAACATTCAGTACTTC. This encodes CASSLEDRGWNIQYF.

This rearrangement joins TRBV21-1 to TRBJ2-1; TRBD2, the D gene given by the table, was not confirmed from the DNA. TRBV21-1 is a pseudogene. CDR3 length: 22 residues. The CDR3 loop is CASSERRAVGTSGSQPRNEQFF. The CDR3 DNA is TGTGCCAGCAGCGAAAGAAGGGCGGTTGGAACTAGCGGGAGTCAGCCTCGCAATGAGCAGTTCTTC.

The chain joins TRBV28 to TRBJ2-6; D gene ambiguous. Germline V gene sequence: CDR1 MDHEN, CDR2 SYDVKM. CDR3 size: 14 residues. Trimming took 5 bases from V and 0 from J, leaving 5 bases between them. Here the CDR3 reads CASSHFSGANVLTF. The CDR3 DNA is TGTGCCAGCAGTCACTTCTCTGGGGCCAACGTCCTGACTTTC.

V is TRBV19 and J is TRBJ2-3; 15 bases align to TRBD2. After removal of 3 bases from V and 5 bases from J, the junction contained 9 bases not matched to a gene. This CDR3 spans 18 amino acids. Looked up from germline, CDR1 is LNHDA and CDR2 is SQIVND (reference sequence). The DNA for the CDR3 is TGTGCCAGTAGTATGTCAGTCGGACTAGCGGGAGGGGAAGATACGCAGTATTTT. It is translated as CASSMSVGLAGGEDTQYF.

The chain employs TRBV5-8 and TRBJ1-5; D not resolved. Germline V gene data show CDR1 as SGHTS and CDR2 as YDEGEE. CDR3 length: 13 amino acids. Trimming took 0 bases from V and 6 from J, leaving 7 bases between them. CDR3 sequence (DNA): TGTGCCAGCAGCTTGGTTGCGGGTCAGCCCCAGCATTTT. It yields the protein CASSLVAGQPQHF.

This clone was seen a few times. This rearrangement joins TRBV6-6 to TRBJ1-5; 7 bases are shared with TRBD1. The length of the CDR3 is 14 residues. The germline V gene has CDR1 MNHNY and CDR2 SVGAGI (reference sequence). The ends lost 2 bases at V and 3 bases at J; junction bases unmatched: 1. CDR3 nucleotide sequence: TGTGCCAGCAGTTACGACAGGGTCAATCAGCCCCAGCATTTT. Protein sequence: CASSYDRVNQPQHF.

The chain employs TRBV7-6 and TRBJ2-5; 9 bases line up with TRBD2. V lost 1 base and J lost 5; bases outside the gene matches: 8. The CDR3 sequence is 16 residues long. Germline loops: CDR1 SGHVS, CDR2 FNYEAQ. The CDR3 sequence: CASSLVVSGSRETQYF. The DNA of the CDR3 is TGTGCCAGCAGCTTAGTGGTTAGCGGGAGTAGGGAGACCCAGTACTTC.